This TCR beta chain is from a study of blood T cell repertoires in COVID-19 (dated by TCRdb to 2018 to 2021). Regarding the study in general: Samples from collaborators originated in the United States, Italy and Spain and spanned both the acute and convalescent phases of COVID-19. The repertoires were released in a freely available public database intended as a resource for research on the immune response to SARS-CoV-2. Nearly every sample came with metadata listing a de-identified subject ID, COVID-19 status, age in years and sex. Samples were obtained from the ongoing ImmuneRACE study (first 160 participants) and from 1,254 subjects provided by 6 global collaborators. Subjects who had been exposed to COVID-19, were actively infected with it, or had recovered from it provided the deeply sampled blood TCRbeta repertoires that made up the dataset. The material from the prospective study consisted of cDNA or gDNA derived from T cells, B-cell-depleted T cells, or PBMCs. Where available, HLA class I and class II types were taken from metadata supplied by the sample provider and were not determined by assay-based typing.

Whole blood was collected in K2EDTA tubes by collaborating institutions according to the institutions' own protocols. For TCRbeta analysis, collaborator samples were shipped as frozen whole blood, as isolated PBMCs, or as DNA extracted from either sample type. The CDR3 spans 18 residues, from the cysteine through the phenylalanine. Solely the CDR3 DNA is kept, with 54 bases framed from the first base. According to the germline V gene, CDR1 reads MGHRA and CDR2 reads YSYEKL. V and J are truncated by 1 base and 5 bases respectively, leaving an intervening sequence of 23 bases. TCRbeta CDR3 regions were amplified from genomic DNA using the immunoSEQ Assay, a bias-controlled multiplex PCR. The source study handled its data this way. Nucleated cell counts per sample were estimated from amplification of reference gene primers within the assay. To quantify the absolute abundance of each unique TCRbeta CDR3 rearrangement, sequence reads were collapsed and filtered. For each sample, productive Simpson clonality was calculated as the square root of Simpson's diversity index over productive rearrangements. As stored in TCRdb, this immuneACCESS dataset retains in-frame rearrangements with V and J assigned. A fraction of the clones does not appear; measured against another copy, unresolved V genes explain less than half of the discrepancy, and the remainder lacks a known reason. D and trimming were read from the DNA, whereas the V and J calls and clone size are those reported in that table. The sample table lists 400,000 to 550,000 clones, about 89% of them with a count of one. The ten largest clones take up about 4.5% of the sample.

A word on this clone: Its specific antigen is unknown. There are no base qualities to consult, and no much larger clone falls within one base.

Study-wide findings and limitations: The quantity of clinical and demographic metadata differed by source and by participant and was supplied without curation.

The TCR comes from a woman in her 30s with acute or convalescent COVID-19. The specimen sequenced was peripheral blood. The chain couples TRBV4-1 to TRBJ1-2; a weak D assignment points to TRBD1 (5 bases agree). The bases are TGCGCCAGCAGCCAAGTGGTTGTAAACGCAGGGAACGGATATGGCTACACCTTC. Its protein product is CASSQVVVNAGNGYGYTF.